What follows is one T cell receptor (beta chain) and its context. Its target is not known. The data stem from a study of OX40 agonist ivuxolimab in advanced cancers. The study, taken as a whole, reports: Among the lowest peripheral clonal expansion occurred in 0.1-3.0 mg/kg partial responders.

The CDR3 is 14 residues long. V dropped 6 bases and J dropped 8; count of bases not matched to a gene: 5. CDR1 and CDR2 from the germline V gene are MNHEY and SMNVEV (reference sequence). The method was immunoSEQ multiplex PCR; TCRdb's version includes in-frame clones alone and lacks a portion of them. Of tens of thousands of clones detected, approximately 89% appear once; the ten largest clones hold roughly 0.18%. This sequence originates from an adult with an advanced solid tumor such as melanoma, head and neck, liver or kidney cancer. V and J are TRBV27 and TRBJ2-1, with 12 bases matching TRBD2. The sample here was CD4+ or CD8+ T cells sorted from blood, taken in a trial of the OX40 agonist ivuxolimab. The DNA for the CDR3 is TGTGCCAGCAGGAGGGGACTAGCGGGCTATGAGCAGTTCTTC. It codes for CASRRGLAGYEQFF.